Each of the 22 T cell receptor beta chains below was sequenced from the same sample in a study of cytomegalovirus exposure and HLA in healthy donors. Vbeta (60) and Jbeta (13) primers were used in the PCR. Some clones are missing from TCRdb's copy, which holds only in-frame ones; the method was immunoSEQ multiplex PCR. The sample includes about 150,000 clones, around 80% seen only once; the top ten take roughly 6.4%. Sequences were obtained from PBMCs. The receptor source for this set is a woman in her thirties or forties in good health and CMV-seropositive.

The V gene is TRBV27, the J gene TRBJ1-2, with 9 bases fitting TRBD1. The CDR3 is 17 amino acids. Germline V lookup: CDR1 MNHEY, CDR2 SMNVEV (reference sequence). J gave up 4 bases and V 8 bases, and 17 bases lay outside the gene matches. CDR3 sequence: CASRTRDRETGSYGYTF. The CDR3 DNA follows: TGTGCCAGCCGGACCCGGGACAGGGAGACGGGGAGCTATGGCTACACCTTC.

In DNA, the CDR3 is TGTGCCAGCAGCACCGGGTCTGGGAGCTCCTACAATGAGCAGTTCTTC. Protein sequence: CASSTGSGSSYNEQFF. V and J are TRBV28 and TRBJ2-1; TRBD2 might be the D (5 bases). CDR1 and CDR2 from the germline V gene are MDHEN and SYDVKM. The CDR3 runs 16 residues. The V gene lost 6 bases and the J gene lost 0 bases, with 15 bases spanning the gap.

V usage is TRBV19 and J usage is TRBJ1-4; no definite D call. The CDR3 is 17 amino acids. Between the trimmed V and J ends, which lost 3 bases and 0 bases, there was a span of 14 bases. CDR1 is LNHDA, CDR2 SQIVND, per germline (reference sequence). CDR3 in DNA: TGTGCCAGTAGTATTTCTGGTTTGCTAGCAACTAATGAAAAACTGTTTTTT. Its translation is CASSISGLLATNEKLFF. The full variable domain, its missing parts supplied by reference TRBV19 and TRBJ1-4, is DGGITQSPKYLFRKEGQNVTLSCEQNLNHDAMYWYRQDPGQGLRLIYYSQIVNDFQKGDIAEGYSVSREKKESFPLTVTSAQKNPTAFYLCASSISGLLATNEKLFFGSGTQLSVL.

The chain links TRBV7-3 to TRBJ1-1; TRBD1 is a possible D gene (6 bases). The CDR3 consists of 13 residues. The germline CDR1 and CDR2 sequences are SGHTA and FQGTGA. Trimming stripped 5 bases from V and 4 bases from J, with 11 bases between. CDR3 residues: CASSDTGRTEAFF. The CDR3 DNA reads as TGTGCCAGCAGCGATACAGGGCGCACTGAAGCTTTCTTT.

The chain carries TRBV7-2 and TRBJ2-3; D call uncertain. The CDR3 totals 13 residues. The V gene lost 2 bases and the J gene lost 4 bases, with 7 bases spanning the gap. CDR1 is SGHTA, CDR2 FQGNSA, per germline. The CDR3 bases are TGTGCCAGCAGCTTATTATCTGCAGATACGCAGTATTTT. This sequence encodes CASSLLSADTQYF.

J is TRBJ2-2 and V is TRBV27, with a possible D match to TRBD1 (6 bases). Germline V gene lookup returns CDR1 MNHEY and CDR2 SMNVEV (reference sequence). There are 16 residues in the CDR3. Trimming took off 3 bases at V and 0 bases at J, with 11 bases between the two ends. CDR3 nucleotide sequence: TGTGCCAGCAGTTTTCAGGGGTCATCGAACACCGGGGAGCTGTTTTTT. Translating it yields CASSFQGSSNTGELFF.

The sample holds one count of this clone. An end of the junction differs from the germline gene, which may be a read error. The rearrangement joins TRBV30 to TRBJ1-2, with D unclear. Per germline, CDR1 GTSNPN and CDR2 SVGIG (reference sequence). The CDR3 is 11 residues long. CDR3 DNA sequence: TGTGCCTGGACAGGAATGGTCGGCTGCACCTTC. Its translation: CAWTGMVGCTF.

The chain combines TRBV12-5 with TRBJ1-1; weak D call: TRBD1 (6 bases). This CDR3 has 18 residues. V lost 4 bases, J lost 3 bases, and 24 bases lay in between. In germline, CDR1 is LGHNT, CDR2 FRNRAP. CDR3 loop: CASGSGRGGENLYTEAFF. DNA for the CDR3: TGTGCTAGTGGTTCGGGGAGGGGGGGGGAGAACCTTTACACTGAAGCTTTCTTT.

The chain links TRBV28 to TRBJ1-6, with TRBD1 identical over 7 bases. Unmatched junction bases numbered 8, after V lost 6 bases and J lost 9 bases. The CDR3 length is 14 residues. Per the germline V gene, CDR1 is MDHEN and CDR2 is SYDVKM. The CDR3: CASRPQGNLSPLHF. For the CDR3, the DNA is TGTGCCAGCAGACCACAGGGGAACCTTTCACCCCTCCACTTT. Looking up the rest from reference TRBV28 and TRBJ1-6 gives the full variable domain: DVKVTQSSRYLVKRTGEKVFLECVQDMDHENMFWYRQDPGLGLRLIYFSYDVKMKEKGDIPEGYSVSREKKERFSLILESASTNQTSMYLCASRPQGNLSPLHFGNGTRLTVT.

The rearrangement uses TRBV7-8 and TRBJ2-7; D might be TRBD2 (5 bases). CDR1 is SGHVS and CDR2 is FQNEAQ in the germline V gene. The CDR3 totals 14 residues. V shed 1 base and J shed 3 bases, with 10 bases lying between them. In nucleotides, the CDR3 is TGTGCCAGCAGCTTAGGGAGGAATGACTACGAGCAGTACTTC. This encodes CASSLGRNDYEQYF.

The CDR3 protein is CASTPLGSGYGYTF. CDR3 in DNA: TGTGCCAGCACCCCGTTGGGCAGCGGCTATGGCTACACCTTC. This chain joins TRBV6-5 and TRBJ1-2, with D unclear. This CDR3 is 14 amino acids long. Germline loops: CDR1 MNHEY, CDR2 SVGAGI. The ends were cut back, 7 bases at V and 4 bases at J, with 16 bases in the middle.

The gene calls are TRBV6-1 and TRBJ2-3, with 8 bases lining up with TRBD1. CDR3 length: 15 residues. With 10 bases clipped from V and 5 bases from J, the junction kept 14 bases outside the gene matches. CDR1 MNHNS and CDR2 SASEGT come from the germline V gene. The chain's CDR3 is CAIKDRTGFKDTQYF. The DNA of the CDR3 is TGTGCCATCAAGGATCGGACAGGGTTTAAAGATACGCAGTATTTT.

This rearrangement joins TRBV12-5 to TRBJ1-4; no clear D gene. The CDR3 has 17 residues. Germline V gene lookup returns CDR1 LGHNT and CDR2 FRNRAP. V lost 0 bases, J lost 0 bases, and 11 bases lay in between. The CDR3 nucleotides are TGTGCTAGTGGTTTGGTACTTTTCGAGGCAACTAATGAAAAACTGTTTTTT. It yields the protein CASGLVLFEATNEKLFF.

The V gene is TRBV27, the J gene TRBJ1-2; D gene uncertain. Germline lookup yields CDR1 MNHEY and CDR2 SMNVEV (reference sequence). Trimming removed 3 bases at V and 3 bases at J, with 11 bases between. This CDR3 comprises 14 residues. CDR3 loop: CASSLGGQDYGYTF. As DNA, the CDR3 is TGTGCCAGCAGTTTGGGTGGGCAGGACTATGGCTACACCTTC.

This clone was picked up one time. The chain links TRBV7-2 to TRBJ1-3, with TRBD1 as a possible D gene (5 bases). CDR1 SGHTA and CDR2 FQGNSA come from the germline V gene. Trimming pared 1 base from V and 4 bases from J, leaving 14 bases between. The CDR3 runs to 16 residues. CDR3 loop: CASSLGGHRSGNTIYF. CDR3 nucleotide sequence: TGTGCCAGCAGCTTAGGAGGTCACAGGTCGGGAAACACCATATATTTT.

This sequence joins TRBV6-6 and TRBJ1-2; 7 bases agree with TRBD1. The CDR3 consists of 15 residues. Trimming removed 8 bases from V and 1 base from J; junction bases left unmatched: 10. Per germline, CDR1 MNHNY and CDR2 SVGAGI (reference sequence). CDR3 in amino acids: CASRATGEYNYGYTF. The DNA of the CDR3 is TGTGCCAGCCGCGCTACAGGGGAGTATAACTATGGCTACACCTTC.

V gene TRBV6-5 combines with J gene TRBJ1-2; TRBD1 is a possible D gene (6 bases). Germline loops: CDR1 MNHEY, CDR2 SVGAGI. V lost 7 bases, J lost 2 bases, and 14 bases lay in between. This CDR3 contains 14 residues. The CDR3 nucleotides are TGTGCCAGCACCGCAGGGGCTCTGAACTATGGCTACACCTTC. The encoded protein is CASTAGALNYGYTF.

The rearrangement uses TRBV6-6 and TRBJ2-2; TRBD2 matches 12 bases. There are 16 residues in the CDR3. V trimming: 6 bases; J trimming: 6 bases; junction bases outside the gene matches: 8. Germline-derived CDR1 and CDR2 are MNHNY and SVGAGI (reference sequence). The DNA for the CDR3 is TGTGCCAGCAGCCCATCGACTAGCGGGGGCCCCGGGGAGCTGTTTTTT. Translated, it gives CASSPSTSGGPGELFF.

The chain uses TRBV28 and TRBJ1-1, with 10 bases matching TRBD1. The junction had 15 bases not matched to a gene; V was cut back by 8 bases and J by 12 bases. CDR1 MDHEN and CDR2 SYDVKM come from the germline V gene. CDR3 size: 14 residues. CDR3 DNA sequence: TGTGCCAGCGGAACGACCCAGGACAGGGGGTCGACTTTCTTT. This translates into CASGTTQDRGSTFF.

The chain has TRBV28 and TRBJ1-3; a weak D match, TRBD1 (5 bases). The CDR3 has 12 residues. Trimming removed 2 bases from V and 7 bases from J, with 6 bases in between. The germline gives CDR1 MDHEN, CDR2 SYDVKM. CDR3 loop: CASSLGGNTIYF. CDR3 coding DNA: TGTGCCAGCAGTTTAGGGGGGAACACCATATATTTT.

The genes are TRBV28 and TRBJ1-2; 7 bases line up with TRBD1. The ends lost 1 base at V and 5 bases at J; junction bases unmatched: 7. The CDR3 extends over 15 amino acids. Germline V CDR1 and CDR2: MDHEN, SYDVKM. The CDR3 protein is CASSLSSTGFYGYTF. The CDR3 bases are TGTGCCAGCAGTTTATCCTCGACAGGGTTTTATGGCTACACCTTC.

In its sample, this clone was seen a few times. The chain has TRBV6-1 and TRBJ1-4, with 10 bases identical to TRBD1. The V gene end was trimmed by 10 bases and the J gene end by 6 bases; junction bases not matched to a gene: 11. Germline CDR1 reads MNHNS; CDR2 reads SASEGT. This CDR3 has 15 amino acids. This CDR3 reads CATATGGEWDEKLFF. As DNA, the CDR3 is TGTGCCACCGCGACAGGGGGCGAATGGGATGAAAAACTGTTTTTT.